The present T cell receptor (beta chain) was sequenced within a study of shared clonotypes between healthy human individuals. Study-wide points: Naive subsets usually exceeded memory subsets in estimated richness. The naive CD4 repertoires of several donors were compared, and approximately 4.7% of clonotypes were shared.

Clones were sequenced by immunoSEQ multiplex PCR, and TCRdb holds only the in-frame ones, with some missing. The profile covers about 110,000 clones, with under 70% appearing a single time and approximately 25% taken by the ten largest. In the case of this clone: No antigen is known for it.

Pooled CD45RO+ cells and CCR7-negative CD45RA+ TemRA cells made up CD8 memory. This CDR3 comprises 14 residues. CDR1 SEHNR and CDR2 FQNEAQ come from the germline V gene (reference sequence). With 3 bases clipped from V and 9 bases from J, the junction kept 8 bases outside the gene matches. This TCR came from a young woman in good health. The chain uses TRBV7-9 and TRBJ2-1; the match to TRBD1 covers 7 bases. Material for sequencing was memory CD8+ T cells sorted from blood. The subset is: CD45RO+ cells pooled with CCR7-negative TemRA cells. CDR3 protein: CASSFGTALGEQFF. Written as DNA, the CDR3 is TGTGCCAGCAGCTTTGGGACAGCCTTGGGTGAGCAGTTCTTC.